A selection of T cell receptor beta chains follows, all from one sample in a study of cytomegalovirus exposure and HLA in healthy donors. Some clones are missing from TCRdb's copy, which holds only in-frame ones; the method was immunoSEQ multiplex PCR. Among some 150,000 clones listed, around nine tenths were seen once. Sequenced material: PBMCs. The receptors shown here come from a woman under 40 in good health and CMV-seronegative. CDR3s include the opening cysteine and the closing phenylalanine or tryptophan. Fields, in order: D gene, J gene, clone size, V gene, CDR3 DNA, CDR3 protein. The D gene is left open where the match is weak. Part of the rows lack a size; the others show once, few, many or a class for expanded clones.

>-|TRBJ1-1|-|TRBV6-5
TGTGCCAGCAGTTATAGGGGTCTTGAAGCTTTCTTT
CASSYRGLEAFF
>TRBD1|TRBJ1-2|-|TRBV25-1
TGTGCCAGCAGTGACGCAGGGGGCTTCCGTTACACCTTC
CASSDAGGFRYTF
>-|TRBJ2-2|-|TRBV10-1
TGCGCCAGCAGTGAGTCAGGGAGGTACAGGAACACCGGGGAGCTGTTTTTT
CASSESGRYRNTGELFF
>TRBD1|TRBJ1-2|-|TRBV18
TGTGCCAGCTCGGGACAGGGAGAAGCTAACTATGGCTACACCTTC
CASSGQGEANYGYTF
>TRBD1|TRBJ2-2|-|TRBV5-1
TGCGCCAGCAGCCTACAGGGGACCGGGGAGCTGTTTTTT
CASSLQGTGELFF
>-|TRBJ2-7|-|TRBV4-1
TGCGCCAGCAGCCAAGATGGTATCGGGGGAAGCTCCTACGAGCAGTACTTC
CASSQDGIGGSSYEQYF
>TRBD1|TRBJ2-3|-|TRBV10-2
TGCGCCAGCAGCGCCCAGGGGGCTCCAGATACGCAGTATTTT
CASSAQGAPDTQYF
>TRBD2|TRBJ2-1|-|TRBV6-6
TGTGCCAGCAGTCGACTAGCGGAAGGGGACAATGAGCAGTTCTTC
CASSRLAEGDNEQFF
>TRBD1|TRBJ1-3|-|TRBV29-1
TGCAGCGTTACCCCCGACAGGGCTGGAAACACCATATATTTT
CSVTPDRAGNTIYF
>-|TRBJ1-2|-|TRBV7-7
TGTGCCAGCAGCCCATACAGCTATGGCTACACCTTC
CASSPYSYGYTF
>TRBD1|TRBJ2-3|-|TRBV5-1
TGCGCCAGCAGCGCGCGGCGGGACAGGGGCACAGATACGCAGTATTTT
CASSARRDRGTDTQYF
>-|TRBJ1-5|-|TRBV30
TGTGCCTGGAGTGATATTAGCAATCAGCCCCAGCATTTT
CAWSDISNQPQHF
>-|TRBJ1-5|-|TRBV5-4
TGTGCCAGCAGCTTGGAGGGGAGCAATCAGCCCCAGCATTTT
CASSLEGSNQPQHF
>-|TRBJ2-5|-|TRBV6-1
TGTGCCAGCAGTGAGTGGACAGCCGTATCGGGGGAGACCCAGTACTTC
CASSEWTAVSGETQYF
>TRBD1|TRBJ1-1|-|TRBV18
TGTGCCAGCTCACCTAAACCAGGGGGCATGAACACTGAAGCTTTCTTT
CASSPKPGGMNTEAFF
>TRBD2|TRBJ2-7|-|TRBV6-5
TGTGCCAGCAGCCACACTAGCGGCACCTACGAGCAGTACTTC
CASSHTSGTYEQYF
>-|TRBJ2-7|-|TRBV25-1
TGTGCCAGCAGTGATGACAGACGGAGGGGCGAGCAGTACTTC
CASSDDRRRGEQYF
>TRBD1|TRBJ2-7|-|TRBV6-5
TGTGCCAGCAGTTATCGGGACAGGGGCCCCTTGGGTGAGCAGTACTTC
CASSYRDRGPLGEQYF
>-|TRBJ1-2|-|TRBV2
TGTGCCAGCAGTGAAGCTCGGCAGGGTGGCGGCACCTTC
CASSEARQGGGTF
>TRBD2|TRBJ2-1|-|TRBV11-2
TGTGCCAGCAGCCTCATAGCGGGATCCCACAATGAGCAGTTCTTC
CASSLIAGSHNEQFF
>-|TRBJ2-2|-|TRBV1
TGCACCAGCAGCCAAGTGAAGCTGGGGGCGGGCAGGGTCGCCGGGGAGCTGTTTTTT
CTSSQVKLGAGRVAGELFF
>-|TRBJ2-5|-|TRBV7-2
TGTGCCAGCAGCCGCGACAGTTTTCAAGAGACCCAGTACTTC
CASSRDSFQETQYF
>-|TRBJ1-1|-|TRBV6-1
TGTGCCAGCAGTGAACGAGGCTACGGAGAAGCTTTCTTT
CASSERGYGEAFF
>TRBD2|TRBJ2-2|-|TRBV18
TGTGCCAGCTCACTATGGACTAGCGGGGGTTTGAACACCGGGGAGCTGTTTTTT
CASSLWTSGGLNTGELFF
>-|TRBJ1-6|-|TRBV15
TGTGCCACCAGCAGAGCTCCAGGGTCGACTTCACCCCTCCACTTT
CATSRAPGSTSPLHF
>TRBD2|TRBJ2-5|-|TRBV5-4
TGTGCCAGCAGACCCGTAGCGGGAGGGGCGGAGACCCAGTACTTC
CASRPVAGGAETQYF
>TRBD2|TRBJ2-1|once|TRBV14
TGTGCCAGCAGCCACGAGACTAGCGGCTACTACAATGAGCAGTTCTTC
CASSHETSGYYNEQFF
>TRBD2|TRBJ2-7|-|TRBV5-1
TGCGCCAGCAGCTTGACTAGCGGGACCTACGAGCAGTACTTC
CASSLTSGTYEQYF
>TRBD2|TRBJ2-5|-|TRBV7-9
TGTGCCAGCAGCCCAGGACTAGCGGGAGCAGAGACCCAGTACTTC
CASSPGLAGAETQYF
>-|TRBJ1-1|-|TRBV5-1
TGCGCCAGCAGCTTCCGGGTCGGCTCCTCTGAAGCTTTCTTT
CASSFRVGSSEAFF
>-|TRBJ2-7|-|TRBV6-1
TGTGCCAGCAGCGCCGGGACAAACGGCGAGCAGTACTTC
CASSAGTNGEQYF
>-|TRBJ2-7|-|TRBV29-1
TGCAGCGTTGGTTATAGGGAGTACGAGCAGTACTTC
CSVGYREYEQYF
>TRBD1|TRBJ2-7|-|TRBV14
TGTGCCAGCAGCCGGGACAGGATTGGCGAGCAGTACTTC
CASSRDRIGEQYF
>TRBD1|TRBJ1-2|-|TRBV7-2
TGTGCCAGCAGCCCGTGGACAGGGGGCCTTGGCTACACCTTC
CASSPWTGGLGYTF
>-|TRBJ2-7|-|TRBV5-1
TGCGCCAGCAGCTTGGCAGGGATTAGCTCCTACGAGCAGTACTTC
CASSLAGISSYEQYF
>-|TRBJ1-5|-|TRBV15
TGTGCCACCAGCAGAGATTCAAGGACTAATCAGCCCCAGCATTTT
CATSRDSRTNQPQHF
>TRBD1|TRBJ1-1|-|TRBV18
TGTGCCAGCTCCATGGGACAGGGTAGCAACACTGAAGCTTTCTTT
CASSMGQGSNTEAFF
>TRBD2|TRBJ2-5|-|TRBV6-4
TGTGCCAGCAGTGACGGGACTAGCGGGGAGCAGTACTTC
CASSDGTSGEQYF
>TRBD1|TRBJ1-3|-|TRBV7-2
TGTGCCAGCAGCGCACTAGGGACAGGGAAAACTGGAAACACCATATATTTT
CASSALGTGKTGNTIYF
>-|TRBJ1-5|-|TRBV28
TGTGCCAGCAGTCCGACTCCCCGACAGGAGACGTTGGGCAATCAGCCCCAGCATTTT
CASSPTPRQETLGNQPQHF
>-|TRBJ2-3|-|TRBV2
TGTGCCAGTCATAGAAGCGCAACTAGCACAGATACGCAGTATTTT
CASHRSATSTDTQYF
>-|TRBJ2-1|-|TRBV5-6
TGTGCCAGCAGCCAACTAAATGAGCAGTTCTTC
CASSQLNEQFF
>-|TRBJ2-3|-|TRBV27
TGTGCCAGCAGTTTTGGGGGCCGGTCGGCAGATACGCAGTATTTT
CASSFGGRSADTQYF
>-|TRBJ2-5|-|TRBV19
TGTGCCAGTAGTATGGCGCCGGGCCAAGAGACCCAGTACTTC
CASSMAPGQETQYF
>-|TRBJ1-5|-|TRBV5-1
TGCGCCAGCAGACCCGGGACATCCCATGATCAGCCCCAGCATTTT
CASRPGTSHDQPQHF
>TRBD1|TRBJ1-2|-|TRBV6-1
TGTGCCAGCAGTCGGACAGGGCGTAACTATGGCTACACCTTC
CASSRTGRNYGYTF
>-|TRBJ2-7|-|TRBV5-4
TGTGCCAGCAGCCCATTGATGGGGCAAGCCTACGAGCAGTACTTC
CASSPLMGQAYEQYF